This T cell receptor (beta chain) was recovered during a study of blood T cell repertoires in COVID-19. This CDR3 region has 15 residues. Germline V CDR1 and CDR2: SGHTA, FQGTGA. The trim removed 3 bases at V and 2 bases at J, leaving 0 bases unmatched. Here immunoSEQ multiplex PCR was the method, and the copy in TCRdb shows in-frame clones only, minus some. The profile covers fewer than 400,000 clones, with approximately 85% appearing a single time and roughly 2.2% taken by the ten largest. Recovered participants had two consecutive negative NP/OP PCR tests, healthcare professional clearance, or symptom resolution.

The sequenced sample consisted of PBMCs or T cells enriched from blood (not recorded which). The V and J genes are TRBV7-3 and TRBJ2-1, with 11 nucleotides matching TRBD2. This receptor was taken from a man between 25 and 39 years old who had recovered from COVID-19. For the CDR3, the DNA is TGTGCCAGCAGCTTTAGCGGGGGGGCCTACAATGAGCAGTTCTTC. Residues: CASSFSGGAYNEQFF.